Presented here are 24 T cell receptor beta chains from one specimen sequenced in a study of blood T cell repertoires in COVID-19. Generated by immunoSEQ multiplex PCR, the TCRdb table keeps only in-frame clones and is missing some. The repertoire holds more than 65,000 clones, with roughly 85% as singletons. Sequencing was done on a sample of peripheral blood. These receptors came from a man in his 60s with acute or convalescent COVID-19.

Only one count was recorded for this clone. V gene TRBV7-2 combines with J gene TRBJ2-3; perhaps TRBD2 as D (6 bases). Trimming removed 4 bases from V and 9 bases from J, with 20 bases in between. Germline V CDR1 and CDR2: SGHTA, FQGNSA. This CDR3 has 15 amino acids. The CDR3 spells CASSSELTWEVTQYF. For the CDR3, the DNA is TGTGCCAGCAGCTCAGAATTAACATGGGAGGTGACGCAGTATTTT.

The J gene is TRBJ2-3, the V gene TRBV6-5, with 8 bases aligning to TRBD2. The CDR3 contains 12 residues. Germline V gene data show CDR1 as MNHEY and CDR2 as SVGAGI. V was pared by 6 bases and J by 10 bases, with 6 bases of the junction left unmatched. Written as DNA, the CDR3 is TGTGCCAGCAGCCCCGGGGGGGCGGCGCAGTATTTT. Encoded protein: CASSPGGAAQYF.

The chain joins TRBV14 to TRBJ1-3; D is perhaps TRBD1 (6 bases). Germline V gene data show CDR1 as SGHDN and CDR2 as FVKESK. This CDR3 region has 12 residues. Trimming removed 4 bases at V and 9 bases at J, with 10 bases between. Here the CDR3 reads CASSLGGLTIYF. CDR3 DNA: TGTGCCAGCAGCCTAGGGGGTCTCACCATATATTTT.

The chain joins TRBV3-1 (or the pseudogene TRBV3-2) to TRBJ1-4; a weak D match, TRBD1 (5 bases). CDR1 is LGHDT, CDR2 YNNKEL, per germline (reference sequence). This CDR3 has 10 amino acids. V lost 11 bases to trimming and J lost 10 bases, with 11 bases between them. The CDR3 nucleotides are TGTGCCTTCGGACAAGGAAAACTGTTTTTT. This sequence encodes CAFGQGKLFF.

J is TRBJ1-2 and V is TRBV3-1 (or the pseudogene TRBV3-2); 7 bases match TRBD1. This CDR3 contains 14 residues. The J segment lost 4 bases and the V segment lost 5 bases, leaving 7 bases of the junction unmatched. CDR1 is LGHDT and CDR2 is YNNKEL in the germline V gene (reference sequence). The CDR3 sequence is CASSRQGSPYGYTF. CDR3 coding DNA: TGTGCCAGCAGCAGACAGGGAAGTCCCTATGGCTACACCTTC.

The chain carries TRBV28 and TRBJ1-1; D unclear. The CDR3 runs to 13 residues. V shed 6 bases and J shed 2 bases, with 10 bases lying between them. CDR1 is MDHEN and CDR2 is SYDVKM in the germline V gene. CDR3 protein: CASRLIINTEAFF. The CDR3 coding sequence is TGTGCCAGCAGGTTAATTATTAACACTGAAGCTTTCTTT.

V gene TRBV19 combines with J gene TRBJ2-2; D is unresolved. The CDR3 runs 13 residues. Germline CDR1 is LNHDA and CDR2 is SQIVND (reference sequence). V was clipped by 3 bases and J by 8 bases, with 10 bases between them. This CDR3 is CASSMPPQGELFF. The CDR3 nucleotides read TGTGCCAGTAGTATGCCCCCACAGGGGGAGCTGTTTTTT.

This clone has just a few counts. The chain uses TRBV9 and TRBJ1-2; D not resolved. Per the germline V gene, CDR1 is SGDLS and CDR2 is YYNGEE. Trimming cost V 0 bases and J 4 bases, with 13 bases left between them. The CDR3 loop spans 15 amino acids. CDR3 DNA: TGTGCCAGCAGCGTAGTAGGAGGGTTCGGCTATGGCTACACCTTC. Its protein product is CASSVVGGFGYGYTF. Variable domain in full (rest from reference TRBV9 and TRBJ1-2): DSGVTQTPKHLITATGQRVTLRCSPRSGDLSVYWYQQSLDQGLQFLIQYYNGEERAKGNILERFSAQQFPDLHSELNLSSLELGDSALYFCASSVVGGFGYGYTFGSGTRLTVV.

The chain couples TRBV30 to TRBJ1-1; tentative D call: TRBD1 (6 bases). V was clipped by 3 bases and J by 1 base, with 12 bases between them. The CDR3 consists of 14 residues. The germline V gene has CDR1 GTSNPN and CDR2 SVGIG (reference sequence). The chain's CDR3 is CAWSPRGWNTEAFF. The CDR3 region has the DNA TGTGCCTGGAGCCCCAGGGGATGGAACACTGAAGCTTTCTTT.

This clone was picked up one time. The gene calls are TRBV3-1 (or the pseudogene TRBV3-2) and TRBJ2-5, with 9 bases fitting TRBD2. The CDR3 is 15 residues long. The J segment lost 3 bases and the V segment lost 1 base, leaving 3 bases of the junction unmatched. Germline CDR1 and CDR2: LGHDT and YNNKEL (reference sequence). CDR3 nucleotide sequence: TGTGCCAGCAGCCAAGTGACTAGCGGAAAAGAGACCCAGTACTTC. Amino acids: CASSQVTSGKETQYF.

This rearrangement joins TRBV27 to TRBJ1-2, with D possibly matching TRBD1 (5 bases). This CDR3 comprises 11 residues. In germline, CDR1 is MNHEY, CDR2 SMNVEV (reference sequence). V was shortened by 10 bases and J by 4 bases, with 10 bases between the two germline ends. The CDR3 nucleotides read TGTGCCACCCGGGACTTCTATGGCTACACCTTC. This sequence encodes CATRDFYGYTF.

The chain recombines TRBV4-3 with TRBJ1-5; 7 nucleotides align to TRBD1. The CDR3 covers 16 residues. Germline CDR1 reads LGHNA; CDR2 reads YSLEER. V was clipped by 0 bases and J by 2 bases; unmatched bases: 4. CDR3 in DNA: TGCGCCAGCAGCCAAGATTCCGACAGGGGCAATCAGCCCCAGCATTTT. It translates to CASSQDSDRGNQPQHF.

This chain connects TRBV15 to TRBJ1-5, with D maybe TRBD1 (5 bases). Trimming left V 0 bases short and J 4 bases short, with 13 bases between. The CDR3 runs to 16 residues. CDR1 is LNHNV, CDR2 YYDKDF, per germline (reference sequence). This chain's CDR3 is CATSRDRVSDNQPQHF. The CDR3 region has the DNA TGTGCCACCAGCAGAGACAGGGTCTCTGATAATCAGCCCCAGCATTTT. The full variable domain, its missing parts supplied by reference TRBV15 and TRBJ1-5, is DAMVIQNPRYQVTQFGKPVTLSCSQTLNHNVMYWYQQKSSQAPKLLFHYYDKDFNNEADTPDNFQSRRPNTSFCFLDIRSPGLGDTAMYLCATSRDRVSDNQPQHFGDGTRLSIL.

This chain connects TRBV19 to TRBJ1-2; TRBD1 matches at 9 bases. CDR1 LNHDA and CDR2 SQIVND come from the germline V gene (reference sequence). The CDR3 is 17 residues long. J lost 0 bases, V lost 7 bases, and 12 bases had no gene match. In DNA form, the CDR3 reads TGTGCCAGTACTGCCACCGGGACAGGGACAGCTAACTATGGCTACACCTTC. Protein sequence: CASTATGTGTANYGYTF.

The chain employs TRBV5-1 and TRBJ1-1; TRBD1 aligns across 8 bases. The trim removed 3 bases at V and 3 bases at J, leaving 4 bases unmatched. CDR3 size: 14 residues. CDR1 and CDR2 (germline): SGHRS, YFSETQ. CDR3 sequence reads: CASSWTGTDTEAFF. The DNA for the CDR3 is TGCGCCAGCAGCTGGACAGGGACTGACACTGAAGCTTTCTTT.

This chain connects TRBV5-5 to TRBJ1-3; TRBD1 is a possible D gene (6 bases). Germline CDR1 SGHKS, CDR2 YYEKEE (reference sequence). This CDR3 is built from 15 residues. Trimming left V 4 bases short and J 0 bases short, with 11 bases between. The CDR3 nucleotides read TGTGCCAGCAGCATGGACAGAAACTCTGGAAACACCATATATTTT. It yields the protein CASSMDRNSGNTIYF.

The CDR3 DNA sequence: TGTGCCAGCAGTTTATCGGGGGGGGCGGGTGGCTACACCTTC. Encoded protein: CASSLSGGAGGYTF. The chain couples TRBV27 to TRBJ1-2, with D possibly matching TRBD1 (6 bases). Germline CDR1 is MNHEY and CDR2 is SMNVEV (reference sequence). V lost 0 bases, J lost 7 bases, and 12 bases lay in between. The CDR3 contains 14 residues.

The chain joins TRBV4-3 to TRBJ1-5; 8 bases line up with TRBD1. Per germline, CDR1 LGHNA and CDR2 YSLEER. This CDR3 is built from 16 residues. V lost 0 bases and J lost 2; bases outside the gene matches: 3. The CDR3 DNA sequence: TGCGCCAGCAGCCAAGACCCGGACAGGGGCAATCAGCCCCAGCATTTT. Protein sequence: CASSQDPDRGNQPQHF.

J is TRBJ2-2 and V is TRBV4-3, with D perhaps TRBD1 (7 bases). Trimming stripped 1 base from V and 1 base from J, with 13 bases between. Germline V lookup: CDR1 LGHNA, CDR2 YSLEER. There are 17 residues in the CDR3. The CDR3 protein is CASSQGRGHRNTGELFF. CDR3 nucleotides: TGCGCCAGCAGCCAAGGGAGGGGGCATAGGAACACCGGGGAGCTGTTTTTT.

This clone appeared once. This chain links TRBV30 with TRBJ2-5, with no clear D. Germline CDR1 is GTSNPN and CDR2 is SVGIG (reference sequence). The CDR3 runs to 15 residues. Trimming shortened V by 1 base and J by 1 base, and 13 bases separated the two germline ends. The CDR3 DNA is TGTGCCTGGAGTGAAGATAGTTTCTCCCAAGAGACCCAGTACTTC. This gives the protein CAWSEDSFSQETQYF.

V and J are TRBV3-1 (or the pseudogene TRBV3-2) and TRBJ2-1, with TRBD2 as a possible D gene (5 bases). The length of the CDR3 is 19 residues. V was shortened by 0 bases and J by 5 bases, with 23 bases between the two germline ends. Germline assignment: CDR1 LGHDT and CDR2 YNNKEL (reference sequence). CDR3 coding DNA: TGTGCCAGCAGCCAAGATCTCGGAGCTATCCCCGGGGTTAACAATGAGCAGTTCTTC. Protein product: CASSQDLGAIPGVNNEQFF.

The chain has TRBV7-8 and TRBJ2-7; D might be TRBD1 (5 bases). CDR3 length: 14 amino acids. V shed 5 bases and J shed 2 bases, with 13 bases lying between them. Germline V lookup: CDR1 SGHVS, CDR2 FQNEAQ. CDR3 nucleotide sequence: TGTGCCAGCAGCCCAGGGCAGGGCCCCTACGAGCAGTACTTC. Encoded protein: CASSPGQGPYEQYF.

This clone was seen only a few times. The V and J genes are TRBV9 and TRBJ2-1; 8 bases agree with TRBD1. Germline CDR1 and CDR2: SGDLS and YYNGEE. V shed 3 bases, J shed 2 bases, and the junction held 7 bases outside the gene matches. The CDR3 is made up of 16 amino acids. In nucleotides, the CDR3 is TGTGCCAGCAGCGGAACCGGGACAGGCACCTACAATGAGCAGTTCTTC. Its protein is CASSGTGTGTYNEQFF.

This clone turned up a few times. The chain carries TRBV18 and TRBJ1-1; possible D gene TRBD1, 5 bases. V was shortened by 5 bases and J by 1 base, with 8 bases between the two germline ends. Germline CDR1 KGHSH, CDR2 LQKENI. This CDR3 comprises 13 residues. The CDR3 sequence is CASSSTENTEAFF. CDR3 DNA sequence: TGTGCCAGCTCATCGACAGAGAACACTGAAGCTTTCTTT.